This T cell receptor (beta chain) was obtained from a study of blood T cells in healthy people across ages. The amount of total RNA extracted per sample was at least 5.5 micrograms. Together with a sample-barcoded 5' primer, a J-beta primer mix was included in a second PCR lasting roughly 6 to 12 cycles. Each cDNA molecule carried a tag from a template-switch adaptor that contained 12 random nucleotides. TCRdb recomputed calls from the 5' RACE reads with MiXCR, one row per CDR3 protein. Found here are 750,000 to 950,000 distinct CDR3 sequences, 25% to 30% of them singletons; the top ten hold roughly 10%. This clonotype came up many times. V shed 1 base and J 3 bases; nucleotides not matched to a gene: 6. The CDR3 contains 16 residues. CDR1 MGHRA and CDR2 YSYEKL come from the germline V gene. These data were also filed under a second study, of T cells of mothers and their children. As that study records: Second-PCR amplification with M1S added sample barcodes and 2-4 random nucleotides.

The chain combines TRBV4-1 with TRBJ1-2; 9 bases are shared with TRBD1. The specimen sequenced was blood. This sequence originates from a woman aged 40-49 years in good health. CDR3 DNA: TGCGCCAGCAGCCAAGGAGGGACAGGGATGCACTATGGCTACACCTTC. Its protein product is CASSQGGTGMHYGYTF.